The sequence of this T cell receptor beta chain was determined in a study of breast tumors, draining lymph nodes, adjacent tissues. The germline V gene has CDR1 SGHTA and CDR2 FQGNSA. With V trimmed by 4 bases and J by 9 bases, 15 bases remained unmatched. The CDR3 runs to 16 residues. MiXCR, applied by TCRdb to the multiplex PCR reads, yields one record per CDR3 protein. The profile shows approximately 230,000 distinct CDR3 sequences, under 40% of them singletons. Samples came from axillary lymph nodes draining the breast cancer. This clonotype was seen a few times. Its antigen is undetermined. A much larger clone lies a single base off, so this may be a read error. Points from the study as a whole: Luminal-like breast cancer showed significantly greater tumor-nontumor repertoire similarity than basal-like breast cancer did. Tumor TCR diversity was below lymph nodes but above nontumor tissue. Findings are consistent with lymph node origin and intratumoral expansion of most tumor T cells.

Sequenced sample: axillary lymph node tissue. This sequence originates from a female donor with breast cancer. Some clones in this sample may be carry-over from other donors' samples. This chain joins TRBV7-2 and TRBJ2-5; 9 bases fit TRBD2. CDR3 in DNA: TGTGCCAGCAGCTCTCGGGGCGGGAGGGTGAGTGAGGCCCAGTACTTC. Translated: CASSSRGGRVSEAQYF.